What follows is one TCR beta chain and its context. Original analysis: How many nucleated cells were present was estimated from reference gene primer amplification. Profiled with immunoSEQ multiplex PCR; TCRdb holds only in-frame clones, not every one. Clonal size and the V and J genes are those of that table, whereas D and trimming came from the DNA. The table includes approximately 300,000 clones, around 90% detected once. These data come from a study of blood T cell repertoires in COVID-19. Background on the study: The origin of the acute and convalescent COVID-19 samples was the United States, Italy and Spain. PBMCs, B-cell-depleted T cells, or T cells provided the cDNA or gDNA that made up the material.

Germline V gene sequence: CDR1 SGDLS, CDR2 YYNGEE. This CDR3 spans 17 amino acids. V was clipped by 3 bases and J by 1 base, with 19 bases between them. The V gene is TRBV9, the J gene TRBJ1-1, with D hard to call. Sequenced sample: peripheral blood. The sequence came from a young man who had recovered from COVID-19. CDR3 loop: CASSAAAGVLRNTEAFF. Here the CDR3 DNA reads TGTGCCAGCAGCGCCGCAGCCGGGGTACTACGGAACACTGAAGCTTTCTTT. Drawing the rest from reference TRBV9 and TRBJ1-1, the complete variable domain is DSGVTQTPKHLITATGQRVTLRCSPRSGDLSVYWYQQSLDQGLQFLIQYYNGEERAKGNILERFSAQQFPDLHSELNLSSLELGDSALYFCASSAAAGVLRNTEAFFGQGTRLTVV.